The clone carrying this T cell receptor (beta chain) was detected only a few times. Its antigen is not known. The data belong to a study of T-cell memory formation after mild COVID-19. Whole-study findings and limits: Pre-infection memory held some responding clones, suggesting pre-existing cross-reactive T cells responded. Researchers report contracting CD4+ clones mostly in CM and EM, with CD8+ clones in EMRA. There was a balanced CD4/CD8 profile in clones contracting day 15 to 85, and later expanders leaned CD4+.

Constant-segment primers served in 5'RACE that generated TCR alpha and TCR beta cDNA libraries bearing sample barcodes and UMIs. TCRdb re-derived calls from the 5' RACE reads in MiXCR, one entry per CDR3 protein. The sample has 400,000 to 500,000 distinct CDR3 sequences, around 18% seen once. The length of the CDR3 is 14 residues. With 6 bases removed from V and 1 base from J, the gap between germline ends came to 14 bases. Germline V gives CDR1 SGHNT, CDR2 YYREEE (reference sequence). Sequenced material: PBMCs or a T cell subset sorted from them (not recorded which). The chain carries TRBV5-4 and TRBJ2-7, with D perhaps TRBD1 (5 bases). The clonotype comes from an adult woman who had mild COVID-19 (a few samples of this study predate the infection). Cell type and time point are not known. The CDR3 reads CASKPSGYSYEQYF. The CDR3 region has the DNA TGTGCCAGCAAGCCGTCAGGGTATTCCTACGAGCAGTACTTC.